This TCR beta chain was captured in a study of cytomegalovirus exposure and HLA in healthy donors. Study results and caveats: Some segments of the V type, notably TRBV6-2 and TRBV6-3, were excluded as indistinguishable. A prior analysis recorded that most TCR beta V segments were productive about 90% or about 30% of the time.

The germline V and J ends were trimmed by 7 bases and 3 bases, with 16 bases remaining between them. The germline V gene has CDR1 MNHEY and CDR2 SMNVEV (reference sequence). This CDR3 is 16 amino acids long. The PCR used 60 Vbeta and 13 Jbeta primers. Assay: immunoSEQ multiplex PCR; the TCRdb copy retains only in-frame clones and omits some. The table lists approximately 160,000 clones, roughly 78% of them singletons. As regards this clone: Its cognate antigen is unknown.

This chain uses TRBV27 with TRBJ1-6; TRBD1 is a possible D gene (6 bases). The specimen was PBMCs. The receptor's source is a woman aged 50 to 60 in good health and CMV-seropositive. The CDR3 loop reads CASNPTGRGYNSPLHF. In nucleotides, the CDR3 is TGTGCCAGCAACCCCACCGGCAGGGGCTATAATTCACCCCTCCACTTT.